This T cell receptor beta chain derives from a study of control samples from healthy donors and cancer patients (dated by TCRdb to the early 2020s). Libraries were built with the immunoSEQ multiplex PCR assay. What TCRdb holds here is the immuneACCESS table cut down to in-frame rearrangements. Part of the clones is not present; checked against another copy, under half of the missing clones reflect an unresolved V gene, and the others are unexplained. The sample profile shows over 80,000 clones; about nine tenths of them were found once. The ten largest clones capture around 14% of the sample. A word on this clone: It lacks a known antigen. No base qualities exist here, and no much larger clone lies one base off it.

Sample: blood. The sequence derives from a man aged 30 to 39 in good health.

The sequenced DNA is TGTGCCAGCAAGGGGGCCAGCTCTGGAAACACCATATATTTT. This gives the protein CASKGASSGNTIYF. The V gene is TRBV19 and the J gene is TRBJ1-3; a stretch of 7 junction bases matches TRBD1. Trimmed from V: 9 bases; trimmed from J: 0 bases; junction bases lacking a gene match: 5. The CDR3 runs 14 residues from the cysteine to the phenylalanine. Solely the CDR3 DNA is kept, with 42 bases framed from the first base. The germline V gene (reference sequence) gives CDR1 as LNHDA and CDR2 as SQIVND.